Sequencing of this T cell receptor beta chain was carried out in a study of blood T cell repertoires in COVID-19. Produced via immunoSEQ multiplex PCR; TCRdb's table is partial and in-frame only. Among 190,000 or so clones, approximately 83% were seen once, and the ten largest hold over 6.5%. Looked up from germline, CDR1 is MNHNY and CDR2 is SVGAGI (reference sequence). The J segment lost 4 bases and the V segment lost 6 bases, leaving 8 bases of the junction unmatched. CDR3 size: 15 residues. The specimen was PBMCs or T cells enriched from blood (not recorded which). This TCR came from a man aged 40-55 years who had recovered from COVID-19. This chain links TRBV6-6 with TRBJ1-3; 8 bases align to TRBD1. Written as DNA, the CDR3 is TGTGCCAGCAGCGACAGGGGTCGTCCGGGAAACACCATATATTTT. Residues: CASSDRGRPGNTIYF.